This T cell receptor beta chain appears in the sequencing data of a study of blood T cell repertoires in COVID-19. Study-wide background: Acute and convalescent COVID-19 specimens originated in the United States, Italy and Spain. In each case, the material was cDNA or gDNA derived from T cells, B-cell-depleted T cells, or PBMCs.

Authors' analysis steps: Amplification of reference gene primers was used by the study to estimate nucleated cell counts. The repertoire was sequenced with immunoSEQ multiplex PCR; TCRdb's copy has only in-frame clones and lacks some. The V and J calls and clone size come from that table; D and trimming were worked out from the DNA. Of roughly 100,000 clones in the sample, almost 85% are singletons; the top ten hold just under 10%. From germline, CDR1 is SGHTA and CDR2 FQGNSA. This CDR3 spans 14 amino acids. J gave up 7 bases and V 3 bases, and 9 bases lay outside the gene matches. The source is a man in his forties with active or convalescent COVID-19. This chain links TRBV7-2 with TRBJ2-7; TRBD2 matches at 7 bases. Sample: peripheral blood. CDR3 in DNA: TGTGCCAGCAGCTTCGACCCCGGGAGGAGAGAGCAGTACTTC. Amino acid sequence: CASSFDPGRREQYF.